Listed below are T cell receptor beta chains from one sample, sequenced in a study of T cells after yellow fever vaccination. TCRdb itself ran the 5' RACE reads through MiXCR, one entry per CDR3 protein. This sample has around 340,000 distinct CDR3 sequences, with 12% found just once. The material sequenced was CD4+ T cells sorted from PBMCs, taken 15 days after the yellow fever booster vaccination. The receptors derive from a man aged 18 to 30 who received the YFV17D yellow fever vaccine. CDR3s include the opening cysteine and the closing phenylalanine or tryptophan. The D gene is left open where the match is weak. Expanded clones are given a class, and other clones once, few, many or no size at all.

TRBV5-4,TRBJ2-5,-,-,CASSSASGQQETQYF,TGTGCCAGCAGCTCCGCCTCGGGACAACAAGAGACCCAGTACTTC
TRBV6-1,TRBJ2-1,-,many,CASSGNNEQFF,TGTGCCAGCAGTGGTAACAATGAGCAGTTCTTC
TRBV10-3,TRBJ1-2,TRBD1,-,CAISAGTGYGYTF,TGTGCCATCAGTGCCGGGACAGGGTATGGCTACACCTTC
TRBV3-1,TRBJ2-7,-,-,CASSPVGVYEQYF,TGTGCCAGCAGCCCCGTTGGGGTTTACGAGCAGTACTTC
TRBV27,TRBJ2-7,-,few,CARRTRTGQYEQYF,TGTGCCAGGAGGACCCGGACGGGGCAGTACGAGCAGTACTTC
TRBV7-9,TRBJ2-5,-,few,CASTSPFFQETQYF,TGTGCCAGCACCTCCCCCTTCTTCCAAGAGACCCAGTACTTC
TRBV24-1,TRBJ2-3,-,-,CATTQEGLTDTQYF,TGTGCCACCACCCAGGAGGGTTTGACAGATACGCAGTATTTT
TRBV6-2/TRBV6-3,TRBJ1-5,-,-,CASSPPPNQPQHF,TGTGCCAGCAGTCCGCCCCCGAATCAGCCCCAGCATTTT
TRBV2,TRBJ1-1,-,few,CAIRVVRNTEAFF,TGTGCCATCAGGGTAGTCAGGAACACTGAAGCTTTCTTT
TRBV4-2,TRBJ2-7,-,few,CASSQDFGAQYF,TGTGCCAGCAGCCAAGATTTTGGTGCGCAGTACTTC
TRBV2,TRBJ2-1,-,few,CASSSTGRNEQFF,TGTGCCAGCAGCTCAACAGGGAGGAATGAGCAGTTCTTC